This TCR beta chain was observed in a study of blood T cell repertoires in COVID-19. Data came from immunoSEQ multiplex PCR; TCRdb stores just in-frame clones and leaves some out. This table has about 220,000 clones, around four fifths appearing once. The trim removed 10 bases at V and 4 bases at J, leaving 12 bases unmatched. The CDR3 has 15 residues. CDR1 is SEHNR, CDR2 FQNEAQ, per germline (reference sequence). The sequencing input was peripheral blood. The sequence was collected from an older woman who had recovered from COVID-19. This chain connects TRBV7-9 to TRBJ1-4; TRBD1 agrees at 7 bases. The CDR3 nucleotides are TGTGCCACTCAATATCAGGGGGAATTTAATGAAAAACTGTTTTTT. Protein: CATQYQGEFNEKLFF.